The clone carrying this T cell receptor beta chain was seen only a few times. Its cognate antigen is unknown. There are 13 residues in the CDR3. Germline CDR1 LGHDT, CDR2 YNNKEL (reference sequence). Trimming cost V 4 bases and J 6 bases, with 13 bases left between them. Individual cDNA molecules received unique molecular identifiers. TCRdb re-called the 5' RACE reads with MiXCR, one entry per CDR3 protein. The profile shows approximately 76,000 distinct CDR3 sequences, around 10% of them singletons. These data originate in a study of early T cells in non-severe SARS-CoV-2 infection. Points from the study as a whole: There was a bias toward anti-spike CD8 responses in VDJdb matching, which missed private and CD4 specificities.

Sequencing was performed on whole blood. This receptor was identified in an adult who was a healthcare worker with PCR-confirmed SARS-CoV-2 infection or an uninfected control (not recorded which). This chain joins TRBV3-1 and TRBJ2-7, with D perhaps matching TRBD2 (5 bases). CDR3 nucleotides: TGTGCCAGCAGCCTAAAGAGAGGGAGCGAGCAGTACTTC. The encoded protein is CASSLKRGSEQYF.